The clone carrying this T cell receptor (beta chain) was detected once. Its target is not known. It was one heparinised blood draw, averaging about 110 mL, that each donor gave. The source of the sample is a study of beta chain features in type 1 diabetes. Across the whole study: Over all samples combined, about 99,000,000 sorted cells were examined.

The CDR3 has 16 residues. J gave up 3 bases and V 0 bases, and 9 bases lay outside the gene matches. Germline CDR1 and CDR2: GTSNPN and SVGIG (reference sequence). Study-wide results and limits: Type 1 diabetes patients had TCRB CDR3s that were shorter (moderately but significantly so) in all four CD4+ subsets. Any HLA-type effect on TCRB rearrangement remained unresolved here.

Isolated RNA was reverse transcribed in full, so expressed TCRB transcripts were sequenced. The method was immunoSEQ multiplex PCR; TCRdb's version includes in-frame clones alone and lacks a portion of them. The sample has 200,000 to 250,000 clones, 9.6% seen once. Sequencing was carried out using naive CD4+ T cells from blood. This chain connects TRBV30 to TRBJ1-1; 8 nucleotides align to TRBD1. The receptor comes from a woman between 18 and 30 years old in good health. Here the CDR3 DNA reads TGTGCCTGGAGTGTACGATACAGGGGGTTTGACACTGAAGCTTTCTTT. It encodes CAWSVRYRGFDTEAFF.